This TCR beta chain was captured in a study of T-cell memory formation after mild COVID-19. Per the germline V gene, CDR1 is LGHNA and CDR2 is YNFKEQ. The CDR3 length is 14 residues. V dropped 5 bases and J dropped 4 bases, with 14 bases sitting between them. TCRdb used MiXCR to reprocess the 5' RACE reads, holding one entry per CDR3 protein. The top ten hold around 3.3% of the sample, which has about 200,000 distinct CDR3 sequences, over 7.5% seen once. This clonotype appeared a few times. This chain uses TRBV4-2 with TRBJ1-1, with TRBD1 as a possible D gene (6 bases). This sequence was found in a man younger than 35 who had mild COVID-19 (a few samples of this study predate the infection). Cell type and time point are not known. The source material was PBMCs or a T cell subset sorted from them (not recorded which). CDR3 DNA sequence: TGTGCCAGCAGCGGACTCCAAGGGGGCACTGAAGCTTTCTTT. It specifies CASSGLQGGTEAFF.